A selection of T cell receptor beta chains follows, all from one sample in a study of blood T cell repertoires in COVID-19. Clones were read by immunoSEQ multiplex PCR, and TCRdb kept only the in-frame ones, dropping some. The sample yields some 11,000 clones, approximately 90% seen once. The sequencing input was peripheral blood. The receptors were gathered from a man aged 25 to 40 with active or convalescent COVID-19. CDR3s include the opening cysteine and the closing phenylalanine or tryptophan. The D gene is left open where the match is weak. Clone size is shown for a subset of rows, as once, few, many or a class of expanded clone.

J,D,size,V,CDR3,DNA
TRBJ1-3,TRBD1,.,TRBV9,CASSVDRMVSGNTIYF,TGTGCCAGCAGCGTGGACAGGATGGTCTCTGGAAACACCATATATTTT
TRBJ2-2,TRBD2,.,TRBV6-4,CASSRGTSELNTGELFF,TGTGCCAGCAGTAGAGGGACTAGCGAATTGAACACCGGGGAGCTGTTTTTT
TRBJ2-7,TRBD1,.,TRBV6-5,CASSSTGDGQYF,TGTGCCAGCAGTTCCACAGGGGACGGGCAGTACTTC
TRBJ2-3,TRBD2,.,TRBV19,CASSMVAGGTDTQYF,TGTGCCAGTAGTATGGTAGCGGGGGGGACGGATACGCAGTATTTT
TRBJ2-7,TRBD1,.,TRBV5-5,CASSPGQPSYEQYF,TGTGCCAGCAGCCCGGGACAGCCCTCCTACGAGCAGTACTTC
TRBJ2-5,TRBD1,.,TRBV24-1,CATSDRADQETQYF,TGTGCCACGTCGGACAGGGCCGACCAAGAGACCCAGTACTTC
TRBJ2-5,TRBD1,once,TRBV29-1,CSVGGGAGGETQYF,TGCAGCGTTGGAGGGGGCGCGGGTGGTGAGACCCAGTACTTC
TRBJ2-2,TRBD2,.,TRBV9,CASSVSGGPNTGELFF,TGTGCCAGCAGCGTATCGGGGGGTCCGAACACCGGGGAGCTGTTTTTT
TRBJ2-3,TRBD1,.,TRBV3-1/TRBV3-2,CASTGSTRTGTQYF,TGTGCCAGCACTGGGAGCACTCGGACAGGTACGCAGTATTTT
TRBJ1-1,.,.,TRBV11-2,CASSFRAEAFF,TGTGCCAGCAGCTTCAGGGCTGAAGCTTTCTTT
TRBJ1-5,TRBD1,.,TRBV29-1,CSVSGTGDQPQHF,TGCAGCGTTTCCGGGACAGGGGATCAGCCCCAGCATTTT
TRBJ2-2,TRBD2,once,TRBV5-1,CASSLVRTSGGFNTGELFF,TGCGCCAGCAGCTTGGTACGGACTAGCGGGGGGTTTAACACCGGGGAGCTGTTTTTT
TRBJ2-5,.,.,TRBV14,CASSARGQETQYF,TGTGCCAGCAGCGCCCGGGGCCAAGAGACCCAGTACTTC
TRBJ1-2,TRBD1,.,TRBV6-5,CASRRQGSGGYTF,TGTGCCAGCAGAAGACAGGGGTCGGGTGGCTACACCTTC
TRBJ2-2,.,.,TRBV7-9,CASSKDSGELFF,TGTGCCAGCAGCAAGGACAGCGGGGAGCTGTTTTTT